A selection of T cell receptor beta chains follows, all from one sample in a study of blood T cell repertoires in COVID-19. Assay used: immunoSEQ multiplex PCR; TCRdb lists only in-frame clones, some missing. This table has 70,000 to 95,000 clones, about 82% appearing once. The source material was peripheral blood. The receptors were gathered from a woman aged 55-75 years with acute or convalescent COVID-19. Both conserved end residues are part of each CDR3. D genes are given only for firm matches. The size entry is marked missing in some rows and otherwise reads once, few, many or a size class.

14,.,TRBJ2-1,.,TRBV15,CATSRRAGNNEQFF,TGTGCCACCAGCCGCAGGGCGGGGAACAATGAGCAGTTCTTC
12,once,TRBJ1-2,.,TRBV20-1,CSASHREGGYTF,TGCAGTGCTAGTCACAGGGAGGGGGGCTACACCTTC
15,.,TRBJ1-6,TRBD1,TRBV5-4,CASSDGTGHNSPLHF,TGTGCCAGCAGCGATGGGACAGGTCATAATTCACCCCTCCACTTT
16,.,TRBJ1-1,.,TRBV9,CASSVRQPSSNTEAFF,TGTGCCAGCAGCGTGAGACAGCCATCCTCGAACACTGAAGCTTTCTTT
16,.,TRBJ2-3,.,TRBV21-1,CASSKAASGGTDTQYF,TGTGCCAGCAGCAAAGCGGCAAGCGGGGGGACAGATACGCAGTATTTT
15,.,TRBJ1-1,.,TRBV7-9,CASSLDGQTNTEAFF,TGTGCCAGCAGCTTAGACGGACAGACGAACACTGAAGCTTTCTTT
15,.,TRBJ2-3,.,TRBV7-9,CASSLGDLSTDTQYF,TGTGCCAGCAGCTTAGGGGACTTAAGCACAGATACGCAGTATTTT
16,.,TRBJ2-1,TRBD2,TRBV29-1,CSARGGAMSSYNEQFF,TGCAGCGCCCGGGGAGGGGCAATGAGCTCCTACAATGAGCAGTTCTTC
15,.,TRBJ2-3,TRBD2,TRBV11-2,CASSLVLAATDTQYF,TGTGCCAGCAGCTTAGTACTAGCGGCCACAGATACGCAGTATTTT
13,.,TRBJ1-1,.,TRBV19,CASRPRDYSEAFF,TGTGCCAGTCGACCCCGGGACTACTCTGAAGCTTTCTTT
14,few,TRBJ1-2,.,TRBV28,CASIRGGANYGYTF,TGTGCCAGCATCCGTGGAGGCGCTAACTATGGCTACACCTTC
11,.,TRBJ2-2,.,TRBV20-1,CSAHRSGELFF,TGCAGTGCCCACCGGAGCGGGGAGCTGTTTTTT
19,.,TRBJ2-1,TRBD2,TRBV4-2,CASSQARGSAGEGYNEQFF,TGTGCCAGCAGCCAAGCTCGAGGGTCAGCGGGAGAAGGGTACAATGAGCAGTTCTTC
17,.,TRBJ1-1,.,TRBV5-4,CASSLAGGSARNTEAFF,TGTGCCAGCAGCTTGGCCGGTGGGTCAGCTAGGAACACTGAAGCTTTCTTT
16,.,TRBJ1-2,TRBD1,TRBV19,CASSLRDRALVYGYTF,TGTGCCAGTAGTCTCCGGGACAGGGCCTTAGTTTATGGCTACACCTTC
9,.,TRBJ1-3,.,TRBV21-1,CPGGNTIYF,TGTCCAGGGGGAAACACCATATATTTT
15,.,TRBJ2-7,TRBD2,TRBV6-5,CASVGTSLSSYEQYF,TGTGCCAGCGTCGGGACTAGCCTCTCCTCCTACGAGCAGTACTTC
15,.,TRBJ1-4,.,TRBV6-6,CASSYIRGSGEKLFF,TGTGCCAGCAGTTACATCCGGGGGAGTGGTGAAAAACTGTTTTTT
13,.,TRBJ1-2,TRBD1,TRBV14,CASSPGGRYGYTF,TGTGCCAGCAGCCCAGGGGGGAGGTATGGCTACACCTTC
14,once,TRBJ2-2,.,TRBV14,CASSQVGVSRELFF,TGTGCCAGCAGCCAAGTTGGAGTTTCGAGGGAGCTGTTTTTT
14,.,TRBJ1-1,.,TRBV2,CASSLQGTNTEAFF,TGTGCCAGCAGTCTACAGGGCACGAACACTGAAGCTTTCTTT
16,.,TRBJ1-1,.,TRBV5-1,CASSLDDWGANTEAFF,TGCGCCAGCAGCTTGGATGATTGGGGCGCGAACACTGAAGCTTTCTTT
15,.,TRBJ2-6,TRBD1,TRBV4-2,CASGTGQSGANVLTF,TGTGCCAGCGGCACGGGACAGTCTGGGGCCAACGTCCTGACTTTC
15,.,TRBJ2-4,TRBD1,TRBV6-1,CASSDGQGSGNIQYF,TGTGCCAGCAGTGACGGACAGGGTTCCGGAAACATTCAGTACTTC
14,.,TRBJ1-2,TRBD1,TRBV5-1,CASRRGTGLNGYTF,TGCGCCAGCCGCAGAGGGACAGGGTTAAATGGCTACACCTTC
12,.,TRBJ1-1,.,TRBV19,CASSADRSEAFF,TGTGCCAGTAGTGCCGACAGGAGTGAAGCTTTCTTT
16,.,TRBJ2-2,.,TRBV18,CASSPSFGSAAGELFF,TGTGCCAGCTCACCTTCCTTTGGGTCGGCGGCCGGGGAGCTGTTTTTT
14,few,TRBJ1-4,TRBD1,TRBV3-1/TRBV3-2,CASSSDRATEKLFF,TGTGCCAGCAGTTCGGACAGGGCGACGGAAAAACTGTTTTTT
16,.,TRBJ2-1,TRBD2,TRBV14,CASSQDRLAGFHEQFF,TGTGCCAGCAGCCAAGATCGTCTAGCGGGATTTCATGAGCAGTTCTTC
14,.,TRBJ2-7,TRBD1,TRBV2,CASSEQGETYEQYF,TGTGCCAGCAGTGAGCAGGGGGAGACCTACGAGCAGTACTTC
13,.,TRBJ1-1,.,TRBV6-5,CASSWGSLTEAFF,TGTGCCAGCAGTTGGGGCTCTTTGACTGAAGCTTTCTTT
17,.,TRBJ1-5,.,TRBV2,CASRGARDLSGNQPQHF,TGTGCCAGCAGGGGGGCCCGGGACCTCTCGGGCAATCAGCCCCAGCATTTT
18,.,TRBJ2-3,.,TRBV7-2,CASSLALGAGASTDTQYF,TGTGCCAGCAGCTTAGCGCTTGGGGCGGGGGCCAGCACAGATACGCAGTATTTT
15,.,TRBJ1-1,TRBD1,TRBV5-1,CASTTGTGGFAEAFF,TGCGCCAGCACTACCGGGACAGGGGGCTTCGCTGAAGCTTTCTTT
11,.,TRBJ1-1,.,TRBV13,CASRGGTEAFF,TGTGCCAGCCGCGGGGGCACTGAAGCTTTCTTT
15,.,TRBJ2-4,TRBD2,TRBV27,CASRTSGLAKNIQYF,TGTGCCAGTCGGACTAGCGGATTAGCCAAAAACATTCAGTACTTC
13,.,TRBJ1-4,TRBD1,TRBV12-3/TRBV12-4,CASSSTDRGKLFF,TGTGCCAGCAGCTCAACCGACAGGGGAAAACTGTTTTTT
15,.,TRBJ1-5,.,TRBV3-1/TRBV3-2,CASSQAGSSDQPQHF,TGTGCCAGCAGCCAAGCGGGTTCTTCGGATCAGCCCCAGCATTTT
16,.,TRBJ1-4,TRBD1,TRBV30,CASGPPKTGGNEKLFF,TGTGCCTCCGGACCCCCTAAGACAGGGGGTAATGAAAAACTGTTTTTT
15,.,TRBJ1-1,.,TRBV30,CAWSALEARVSEAFF,TGTGCCTGGAGCGCGCTAGAGGCTCGGGTCTCTGAAGCTTTCTTT
14,.,TRBJ2-5,TRBD2,TRBV6-5,CASSLAGRRGTQYF,TGTGCCAGCAGTCTAGCGGGGAGGAGGGGGACCCAGTACTTC
20,.,TRBJ1-6,.,TRBV19,CASSIALVDFGSSYNSPLHF,TGTGCCAGTAGTATAGCTCTTGTGGACTTTGGAAGCTCCTATAATTCACCCCTCCACTTT
14,once,TRBJ1-6,.,TRBV14,CASSQGQYNSPLHF,TGTGCCAGCAGCCAAGGACAATATAATTCACCCCTCCACTTT